This TCR beta chain was documented in a study of blood T cell repertoires in COVID-19. Background on the study: The study drew acute and convalescent COVID-19 samples from the United States, Italy and Spain. Sources were T cells, B-cell-depleted T cells, or PBMCs; the material itself was cDNA or gDNA.

The CDR3 runs to 15 residues. The V segment lost 5 bases and the J segment 1 base; nucleotides outside the gene matches: 8. Germline loops: CDR1 KGHSH, CDR2 LQKENI. Original analysis: The authors estimated nucleated cell counts from reference gene primer amplification. The method was immunoSEQ multiplex PCR; TCRdb's version includes in-frame clones alone and lacks a portion of them. V, J and clone size are taken as reported in that table, and D and trimming were inferred from the DNA itself. The table lists approximately 270,000 clones, around 89% of them singletons. The study drew participants aged about 18 to 89 years from 24 US areas.

The source material was PBMCs or T cells enriched from blood (not recorded which). The sequence came from a woman aged 30 to 39 with acute COVID-19. The rearrangement uses TRBV18 and TRBJ2-7; 7 positions agree with TRBD1. The CDR3 DNA reads TGTGCCAGCTCATCCAGGGGGACCCCTTCCTACGAGCAGTACTTC. Translated, it gives CASSSRGTPSYEQYF.